A selection of T cell receptor beta chains follows, all from one sample in a study of CD8 T cells in ankylosing spondylitis. Via MiXCR, TCRdb re-called the 5' RACE reads, giving one row per CDR3 protein. The sample gives around 94,000 distinct CDR3 sequences, roughly 8.5% of which show up once; about 30% is in the top ten. Sequencing input: blood, either unsorted or a sorted T cell fraction (not recorded which). Every receptor here comes from a male donor with ankylosing spondylitis. CDR3s include the opening cysteine and the closing phenylalanine or tryptophan. D genes are given only for firm matches. Expanded clones are given a class, and other clones once, few, many or no size at all.

j_call clone_size d_call v_call cdr3_aa cdr3_nt
TRBJ2-3 NA NA TRBV27 CASSFNFPLSGAFTDTQYF TGTGCCAGCAGTTTTAACTTTCCCCTTAGCGGCGCCTTCACAGATACGCAGTATTTT
TRBJ1-3 many TRBD1 TRBV2 CASRPGTGRGNTIYF TGTGCCAGCAGACCCGGGACAGGACGTGGAAACACCATATATTTT
TRBJ2-1 many TRBD2 TRBV7-9 CASSFAGGLYNEQFF TGTGCCAGCAGCTTCGCTGGGGGACTATACAATGAGCAGTTCTTC
TRBJ2-3 many NA TRBV2 CASSEGTDTQYF TGTGCCAGCAGTGAGGGCACAGATACGCAGTATTTT
TRBJ1-2 NA NA TRBV13 CASTLGQGSPNYGYTF TGTGCCAGCACCTTGGGCCAGGGCAGCCCTAACTATGGCTACACCTTC
TRBJ2-1 few TRBD1 TRBV27 CASSPGTGSYNEQFF TGTGCCAGCAGCCCCGGGACAGGCTCCTACAATGAGCAGTTCTTC
TRBJ2-6 few NA TRBV15 CATSREISSGANVLTF TGTGCCACCAGCAGGGAGATTTCCTCTGGGGCCAACGTCCTGACTTTC
TRBJ1-2 NA NA TRBV27 CASSPIWVANYGYTF TGTGCCAGCAGTCCCATCTGGGTCGCTAACTATGGCTACACCTTC
TRBJ2-1 few NA TRBV4-1 CASSQDGSNEQFF TGCGCCAGCAGCCAAGACGGGAGCAATGAGCAGTTCTTC
TRBJ1-1 many NA TRBV5-1 CASSLGGSVEAFF TGCGCCAGCAGCTTGGGAGGGAGCGTTGAAGCTTTCTTT
TRBJ1-1 NA NA TRBV4-1 CASSQVLGTQPEVTEAFF TGCGCCAGCAGCCAAGTTTTAGGGACCCAGCCCGAAGTCACTGAAGCTTTCTTT
TRBJ1-5 few NA TRBV27 CASSLEGNNQPQHF TGTGCCAGCAGTTTAGAAGGGAACAATCAGCCCCAGCATTTT
TRBJ1-1 many NA TRBV7-6 CASSLSPGANTEAFF TGTGCCAGCAGCTTGTCCCCGGGGGCGAACACTGAAGCTTTCTTT
TRBJ2-7 NA NA TRBV3-1 CASSLRGGPSYEQYF TGTGCCAGCAGCCTCCGGGGAGGCCCCTCCTACGAGCAGTACTTC
TRBJ2-3 NA TRBD2 TRBV27 CASSLLLAGGPDTQYF TGTGCCAGCAGTTTATTACTAGCGGGAGGGCCGGATACGCAGTATTTT
TRBJ2-1 NA NA TRBV5-6 CASSPGLLDSYNEQFF TGTGCCAGCAGCCCGGGGCTCCTCGACTCCTACAATGAGCAGTTCTTC
TRBJ2-1 few NA TRBV12-3/TRBV12-4 CASSLRYSFHEQFF TGTGCCAGCAGTTTAAGGTATAGTTTTCATGAGCAGTTCTTC
TRBJ2-1 few NA TRBV6-6 CATLETAANEQFF TGTGCCACCCTTGAGACCGCCGCCAATGAGCAGTTCTTC
TRBJ1-2 many TRBD1 TRBV27 CASSPYTGGHYGYTF TGTGCCAGCAGTCCTTATACAGGGGGCCACTATGGCTACACCTTC
TRBJ1-1 many NA TRBV24-1 CATSEGENTEAFF TGTGCCACCAGTGAGGGGGAGAACACTGAAGCTTTCTTT
TRBJ2-2 many NA TRBV24-1 CATSERKRAGELFF TGTGCCACCAGTGAACGTAAGCGGGCCGGGGAGCTGTTTTTT
TRBJ2-1 few TRBD2 TRBV13 CASSLETSIEQFF TGTGCCAGCAGCTTAGAGACTAGCATTGAGCAGTTCTTC
TRBJ2-1 many NA TRBV12-3/TRBV12-4 CASDRGSSYNEQFF TGTGCCAGCGATCGGGGGTCATCCTACAATGAGCAGTTCTTC
TRBJ1-6 few TRBD1 TRBV27 CASSRGQISPLHF TGTGCCAGCAGTAGGGGACAGATCTCACCCCTCCACTTT
TRBJ2-2 NA TRBD1 TRBV12-3/TRBV12-4 CASSHGTVTGELFF TGTGCCAGCAGTCACGGGACAGTCACCGGGGAGCTGTTTTTT
TRBJ2-2 few NA TRBV29-1 CSVLLYTGELFF TGCAGCGTCCTCCTGTACACCGGGGAGCTGTTTTTT
TRBJ2-7 few NA TRBV7-2 CASSLDSRVSEQYF TGTGCCAGCAGCTTAGATAGTCGCGTCTCCGAGCAGTACTTC
TRBJ2-3 few NA TRBV20-1 CSARDQEADDRDTQYF TGCAGTGCTAGAGATCAAGAAGCGGACGACAGGGATACGCAGTATTTT
TRBJ2-7 few TRBD2 TRBV20-1 CSAPPSGSGYEQYF TGCAGTGCTCCCCCTAGCGGGAGCGGCTACGAGCAGTACTTC
TRBJ2-3 NA TRBD2 TRBV6-1 CASRPAGGAADTQYF TGTGCCAGCAGGCCAGCGGGAGGGGCGGCAGATACGCAGTATTTT
TRBJ2-1 many NA TRBV4-2 CASSQVEFDEQFF TGTGCCAGCAGCCAAGTGGAGTTTGATGAGCAGTTCTTC
TRBJ2-2 NA TRBD1 TRBV27 CASSSDRAPANTGELFF TGTGCCAGCAGTTCCGACAGGGCCCCCGCGAACACCGGGGAGCTGTTTTTT
TRBJ1-4 few NA TRBV20-1 CSARDAGGQFNEKLFF TGCAGTGCTAGAGATGCCGGCGGACAGTTTAATGAAAAACTGTTTTTT
TRBJ2-1 few NA TRBV4-2 CASSYPGTDNEQFF TGTGCCAGCAGTTACCCCGGGACTGACAATGAGCAGTTCTTC
TRBJ2-1 NA TRBD2 TRBV5-1 CASRATSGRTNEQFF TGCGCCAGCAGAGCGACTAGCGGGAGGACGAATGAGCAGTTCTTC
TRBJ2-4 many NA TRBV13 CASSAEGETGGNIQYF TGTGCCAGCAGCGCCGAGGGGGAAACTGGCGGAAACATTCAGTACTTC
TRBJ2-7 many NA TRBV12-3/TRBV12-4 CASSSGLTTYEQYF TGTGCCAGCAGTTCGGGACTCACAACCTACGAGCAGTACTTC
TRBJ2-3 NA TRBD2 TRBV4-1 CASSQSGTSGKVDTQYF TGCGCCAGCAGCCAATCCGGGACTAGCGGGAAAGTAGATACGCAGTATTTT
TRBJ1-1 many NA TRBV5-1 CASSLAGGGTEAFF TGCGCCAGCAGCTTGGCCGGGGGAGGCACTGAAGCTTTCTTT
TRBJ2-2 NA NA TRBV6-1 CASSLFGGTNTGELFF TGTGCCAGCAGCCTCTTCGGGGGAACGAACACCGGGGAGCTGTTTTTT
TRBJ1-4 few NA TRBV27 CASSLGVSNEKLFF TGTGCCAGCAGTTTGGGGGTTTCCAATGAAAAACTGTTTTTT
TRBJ2-1 many NA TRBV29-1 CSVEHRDNYNEQFF TGCAGCGTTGAACATCGAGATAACTACAATGAGCAGTTCTTC
TRBJ2-3 many NA TRBV11-2 CASSLSGTGTTDTQYF TGTGCCAGCAGCTTATCGGGAACAGGAACAACAGATACGCAGTATTTT